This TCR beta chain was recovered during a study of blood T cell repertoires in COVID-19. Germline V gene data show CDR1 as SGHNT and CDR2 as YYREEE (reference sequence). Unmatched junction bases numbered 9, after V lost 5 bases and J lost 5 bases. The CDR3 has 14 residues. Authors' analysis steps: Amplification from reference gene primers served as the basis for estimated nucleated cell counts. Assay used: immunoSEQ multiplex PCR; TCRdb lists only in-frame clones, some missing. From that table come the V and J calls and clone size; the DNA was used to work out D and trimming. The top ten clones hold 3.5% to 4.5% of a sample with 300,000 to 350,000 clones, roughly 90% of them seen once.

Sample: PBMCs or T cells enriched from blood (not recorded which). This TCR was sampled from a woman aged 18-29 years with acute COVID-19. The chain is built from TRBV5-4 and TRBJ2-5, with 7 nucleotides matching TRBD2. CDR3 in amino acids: CASRRWEGGETQYF. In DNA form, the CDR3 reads TGTGCCAGCAGGAGGTGGGAGGGAGGGGAGACCCAGTACTTC.